These T cell receptor beta chains were read from a single sample in a study of T cell responses to AZD1222 COVID-19 vaccine. Repertoires were generated with immunoSEQ multiplex PCR, while TCRdb's copy carries only in-frame clones and drops some. The sample carries 70,000 to 95,000 clones, 85% to 90% recorded once. The sequencing used peripheral blood, collected 28 days after the second AZD1222 dose. The source is an adult who received the AZD1222 COVID-19 vaccine. The CDR3 runs from the conserved cysteine through the conserved F or W. The order of the fields is CDR3 protein, CDR3 DNA, D gene, clone size, V gene, J gene. D genes are given only for firm matches. Not every row has a clone size; where given, it reads once, few, many or a size class.

CDR3aa: CASSRTDGPYEQYF; CDR3nt: TGTGCCAGCAGCCGAACAGACGGACCCTACGAGCAGTACTTC; d_gene: -; abundance: once; v_gene: TRBV6-5; j_gene: TRBJ2-7
CDR3aa: CASSIGQGSGELFF; CDR3nt: TGTGCCAGTAGTATCGGCCAGGGTTCCGGGGAGCTGTTTTTT; d_gene: -; abundance: -; v_gene: TRBV19; j_gene: TRBJ2-2
CDR3aa: CASSYRANTGELFF; CDR3nt: TGTGCCAGCAGTTACAGAGCGAACACCGGGGAGCTGTTTTTT; d_gene: -; abundance: -; v_gene: TRBV6-2/TRBV6-3; j_gene: TRBJ2-2
CDR3aa: CASSPRTSGEQETQYF; CDR3nt: TGTGCCAGTAGCCCTCGGACTAGCGGGGAGCAAGAGACCCAGTACTTC; d_gene: TRBD2; abundance: -; v_gene: TRBV19; j_gene: TRBJ2-5
CDR3aa: CASRSRDRTYNEQFF; CDR3nt: TGTGCCAGCAGAAGCCGGGACAGGACCTACAATGAGCAGTTCTTC; d_gene: TRBD1; abundance: -; v_gene: TRBV2; j_gene: TRBJ2-1
CDR3aa: CASTEISGSGQETQYF; CDR3nt: TGTGCCAGCACCGAAATTAGCGGGAGCGGTCAAGAGACCCAGTACTTC; d_gene: TRBD2; abundance: few; v_gene: TRBV2; j_gene: TRBJ2-5
CDR3aa: CASSATTYNEQFF; CDR3nt: TGTGCCAGCAGCGCGACTACCTACAATGAGCAGTTCTTC; d_gene: -; abundance: -; v_gene: TRBV2; j_gene: TRBJ2-1
CDR3aa: CATSQAISGANVLTF; CDR3nt: TGTGCCACATCCCAGGCGATCTCTGGGGCCAACGTCCTGACTTTC; d_gene: -; abundance: -; v_gene: TRBV19; j_gene: TRBJ2-6
CDR3aa: CASSQESTGRLTNYGYTF; CDR3nt: TGTGCCAGCAGCCAAGAATCTACAGGGCGTCTTACTAACTATGGCTACACCTTC; d_gene: -; abundance: -; v_gene: TRBV3-1/TRBV3-2; j_gene: TRBJ1-2
CDR3aa: CANRLRIAETYEQYF; CDR3nt: TGTGCCAACCGACTTCGGATAGCGGAAACCTACGAGCAGTACTTC; d_gene: -; abundance: many; v_gene: TRBV21-1; j_gene: TRBJ2-7
CDR3aa: CASRQQGQGYGYTF; CDR3nt: TGTGCCAGCAGACAACAGGGACAGGGCTATGGCTACACCTTC; d_gene: TRBD1; abundance: -; v_gene: TRBV28; j_gene: TRBJ1-2
CDR3aa: CASSIGFQPQHF; CDR3nt: TGTGCCAGTAGTATAGGCTTCCAGCCCCAGCATTTT; d_gene: -; abundance: -; v_gene: TRBV19; j_gene: TRBJ1-5
CDR3aa: CASSEARGRAAGANVLTF; CDR3nt: TGTGCCAGCAGTGAAGCGCGTGGGAGGGCCGCCGGGGCCAACGTCCTGACTTTC; d_gene: TRBD2; abundance: -; v_gene: TRBV2; j_gene: TRBJ2-6
CDR3aa: CASRPPGQGLYEQYF; CDR3nt: TGTGCCAGCAGACCCCCGGGACAGGGGCTTTACGAGCAGTACTTC; d_gene: TRBD1; abundance: -; v_gene: TRBV11-1; j_gene: TRBJ2-7
CDR3aa: CASSSQGWGYSPLHF; CDR3nt: TGTGCCAGCAGTTCGCAGGGATGGGGGTATTCACCCCTCCACTTT; d_gene: -; abundance: -; v_gene: TRBV27; j_gene: TRBJ1-6
CDR3aa: CASSTRLYTDTQYF; CDR3nt: TGTGCCAGCAGCACGAGACTATACACAGATACGCAGTATTTT; d_gene: -; abundance: -; v_gene: TRBV5-6; j_gene: TRBJ2-3
CDR3aa: CASSPHRSGGYTF; CDR3nt: TGTGCCAGCAGCCCCCACCGTTCGGGAGGCTACACCTTC; d_gene: -; abundance: -; v_gene: TRBV3-1/TRBV3-2; j_gene: TRBJ1-2
CDR3aa: CASSMGSGSGGYTF; CDR3nt: TGTGCCAGTAGTATGGGTTCGGGGTCTGGTGGCTACACCTTC; d_gene: -; abundance: -; v_gene: TRBV19; j_gene: TRBJ1-2